The 11 T cell receptor beta chains below all came from one sample that was sequenced in a study of response to subunit inactivated influenza vaccine. TCRdb redid the calling of the RT-PCR reads with MiXCR, one entry per CDR3 protein. The data hold more than 400,000 distinct CDR3 sequences, with approximately 11% observed a single time. Sequencing was performed on PBMCs from blood, taken 45 days after vaccination. The receptors shown here come from a man aged 50 to 59 who received an inactivated influenza vaccine.

In this sample, this clonotype turned up a few times. The J gene is TRBJ2-5, the V gene TRBV6-5; a possible D gene is TRBD2 (7 bases). V lost 1 base to trimming and J lost 5 bases, with 11 bases between them. This CDR3 is built from 14 residues. Germline assignment: CDR1 MNHEY and CDR2 SVGAGI. The CDR3 is CASSYWGGRETQYF. The CDR3 nucleotides read TGTGCCAGCAGTTACTGGGGGGGCCGCGAGACCCAGTACTTC.

This clonotype was counted at least ten times. CDR3 in amino acids: CASSETGVTEAFF. In DNA, the CDR3 is TGTGCCAGCAGCGAGACGGGGGTTACTGAAGCTTTCTTT. The genes are TRBV5-6 and TRBJ1-1, with D maybe TRBD1 (5 bases). Trimming removed 4 bases from V and 5 bases from J, with 12 bases in between. Germline CDR1 is SGHDT and CDR2 is YYEEEE. This CDR3 region has 13 residues.

This clonotype was detected ten times or more. This chain uses TRBV24-1 with TRBJ2-1, with unresolved D. The CDR3 totals 13 residues. V lost 0 bases and J 5 bases, leaving 4 bases between the germline ends. Germline loops: CDR1 KGHDR, CDR2 SFDVKD. The CDR3: CATSDLWNNEQFF. In DNA form, the CDR3 reads TGTGCCACCAGTGATTTGTGGAACAATGAGCAGTTCTTC.

The rearrangement joins TRBV5-6 to TRBJ2-7; possibly TRBD1 for D (5 bases). CDR3 length: 12 residues. The V gene's germline CDR1 is SGHDT and CDR2 YYEEEE. V lost 1 base, J lost 6 bases, and 8 bases lay in between. DNA of the CDR3: TGTGCCAGCAGCTTGCTACAGGTCGAGCAGTACTTC. It yields the protein CASSLLQVEQYF.

This clonotype was observed at least ten times. The germline gene is not matched at one end of the junction; a read error may be the cause. The chain couples TRBV12-3 or TRBV12-4 to TRBJ2-2; no clear D gene. CDR3 size: 14 residues. The CDR3 nucleotides read TGTGCCAGCAGCTTAGGCGGGAACACCGGGGAGCTGTTTTTT. Amino acid sequence: CASSLGGNTGELFF.

This clonotype showed up just a few times. V gene TRBV14 combines with J gene TRBJ2-1; weak D call: TRBD2 (6 bases). V lost 1 base to trimming and J lost 3 bases, with 19 bases between them. Germline V gene sequence: CDR1 SGHDN, CDR2 FVKESK. The CDR3 covers 18 residues. The chain's CDR3 is CASSQAGGYGSIYNEQFF. CDR3 DNA sequence: TGTGCCAGCAGCCAAGCTGGCGGGTACGGGAGCATCTACAATGAGCAGTTCTTC.

The chain has TRBV6-5 and TRBJ2-3; 7 nucleotides line up with TRBD2. The germline V gene encodes CDR1 MNHEY and CDR2 SVGAGI. V shed 0 bases, J shed 8 bases, and the junction held 2 bases outside the gene matches. The CDR3 loop spans 13 amino acids. CDR3 sequence: CASSYSREGTQYF. CDR3 bases: TGTGCCAGCAGTTACTCGAGGGAGGGTACGCAGTATTTT.

This clonotype was seen at least ten times. The chain is built from TRBV4-3 and TRBJ1-1; D may be TRBD1 (6 bases). This CDR3 comprises 16 residues. Deletions cut 0 bases from V and 7 bases from J, with 18 bases between. Germline V CDR1 and CDR2: LGHNA, YSLEER. The CDR3 protein is CASSQDELGATNEAFF. DNA of the CDR3: TGCGCCAGCAGCCAAGATGAGTTGGGGGCGACTAATGAAGCTTTCTTT.

This clonotype was seen a few times. This chain links TRBV19 with TRBJ1-5; a possible D gene is TRBD1 (5 bases). The CDR3 covers 12 residues. The ends were cut back, 5 bases at V and 6 bases at J, with 8 bases in the middle. The germline V gene has CDR1 LNHDA and CDR2 SQIVND (reference sequence). CDR3 residues: CASSERGQPQHF. The CDR3 DNA is TGTGCCAGTAGTGAGAGGGGTCAGCCCCAGCATTTT. Based on the CDR3 plus reference TRBV19 and TRBJ1-5, the full variable domain is DGGITQSPKYLFRKEGQNVTLSCEQNLNHDAMYWYRQDPGQGLRLIYYSQIVNDFQKGDIAEGYSVSREKKESFPLTVTSAQKNPTAFYLCASSERGQPQHFGDGTRLSIL.

The chain uses TRBV7-2 and TRBJ2-2, with D maybe TRBD2 (6 bases). The germline V gene has CDR1 SGHTA and CDR2 FQGNSA. The CDR3 is 15 amino acids. V shed 5 bases and J shed 4 bases, with 14 bases lying between them. Here the CDR3 reads CASSGTGTPTGELFF. The CDR3 bases are TGTGCCAGCAGCGGCACCGGGACTCCCACCGGGGAGCTGTTTTTT. Full variable domain (remainder filled in from reference TRBV7-2 and TRBJ2-2): GAGVSQSPSNKVTEKGKDVELRCDPISGHTALYWYRQSLGQGLEFLIYFQGNSAPDKSGLPSDRFSAERTGGSVSTLTIQRTQQEDSAVYLCASSGTGTPTGELFFGEGSRLTVL.

V gene TRBV5-6 combines with J gene TRBJ1-4; TRBD1 is a possible D gene (6 bases). The V and J ends lost 4 bases and 0 bases respectively, with 13 bases between them. CDR3 length equals 16 residues. In germline, CDR1 is SGHDT, CDR2 YYEEEE. As DNA, the CDR3 is TGTGCCAGCAGCCACCGACAGGACGCAACTAATGAAAAACTGTTTTTT. Encoded protein: CASSHRQDATNEKLFF.